This TCR beta chain was documented in a study of graft-versus-host responses after intestinal transplantation. About the research overall: Multivisceral, liver-intestinal, or isolated intestinal transplants were given to recipients. All recipients were given anti-thymocyte globulin induction, and tacrolimus and steroids were then administered for three to four years.

The CDR3 consists of 14 residues. Germline CDR1 reads LNHDA; CDR2 reads SQIVND (reference sequence). Deletions cut 4 bases from V and 4 bases from J, with 11 bases between. About this clone: The target antigen is unknown.

Libraries were prepared by immunoSEQ multiplex PCR; TCRdb keeps only in-frame clonotypes and omits some of them. The top ten hold 0.15% to 0.2% of the sample, which has about 130,000 clones, about nine tenths seen once. This chain links TRBV19 with TRBJ2-1, with D possibly called TRBD1 or TRBD2 (5 bases each). This clonotype was obtained from a human donor who received an intestinal transplant. Here the sequenced sample was unstimulated CD4+ T cells sorted from spleen or lymph node cells, taken before intestinal transplant. The DNA for the CDR3 is TGTGCCAGTAGTAACGAGGGGTGGTACAATGAGCAGTTCTTC. It encodes CASSNEGWYNEQFF.